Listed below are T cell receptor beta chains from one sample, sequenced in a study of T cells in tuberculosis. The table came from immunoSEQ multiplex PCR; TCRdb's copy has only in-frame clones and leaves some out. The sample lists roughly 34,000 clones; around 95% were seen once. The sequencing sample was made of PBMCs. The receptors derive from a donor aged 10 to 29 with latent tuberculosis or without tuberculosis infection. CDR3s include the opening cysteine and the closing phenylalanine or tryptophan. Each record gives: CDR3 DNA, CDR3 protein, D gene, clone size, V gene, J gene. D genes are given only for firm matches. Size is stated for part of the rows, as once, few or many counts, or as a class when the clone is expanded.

CDR3nt: TGTGCCAGCAGCGCCAACAATGAGCAGTTCTTC
CDR3aa: CASSANNEQFF
d_gene: NA
abundance: NA
v_gene: TRBV9
j_gene: TRBJ2-1

CDR3nt: TGTGCCAGCAGTTCCCGCCCGGGGTCGGACACTGAAGCTTTCTTT
CDR3aa: CASSSRPGSDTEAFF
d_gene: NA
abundance: NA
v_gene: TRBV7-9
j_gene: TRBJ1-1

CDR3nt: TGTGCCAGCAGCGGCCGACTAGCGGGAGGGTCCGGGGAGCTGTTTTTT
CDR3aa: CASSGRLAGGSGELFF
d_gene: TRBD2
abundance: NA
v_gene: TRBV7-8
j_gene: TRBJ2-2

CDR3nt: TGTGCCAGAAGCTCTCGGTTTGAGGGTGAAGCTTTCTTT
CDR3aa: CARSSRFEGEAFF
d_gene: NA
abundance: NA
v_gene: TRBV5-3
j_gene: TRBJ1-1

CDR3nt: TGTGCCAGCAGTTACTCTACGGGGAGTCAGGAGACCCAGTACTTC
CDR3aa: CASSYSTGSQETQYF
d_gene: NA
abundance: NA
v_gene: TRBV6-5
j_gene: TRBJ2-5

CDR3nt: TGCGCCAGCAGCTGGGGCGGGAGGGGGACTGAAGCTTTCTTT
CDR3aa: CASSWGGRGTEAFF
d_gene: NA
abundance: NA
v_gene: TRBV5-1
j_gene: TRBJ1-1

CDR3nt: TGTGCCAGCTCACCAGGGACAGGCGGCCTCTATGGCTACACCTTC
CDR3aa: CASSPGTGGLYGYTF
d_gene: TRBD1
abundance: NA
v_gene: TRBV18
j_gene: TRBJ1-2

CDR3nt: TGTGCCAGCAGCTTGGGCACAGGGGGATACAATGAGCAGTTCTTC
CDR3aa: CASSLGTGGYNEQFF
d_gene: TRBD1
abundance: NA
v_gene: TRBV5-5
j_gene: TRBJ2-1

CDR3nt: TGTGCCAGCAGCTTAGTCTCCAGCGGGGGGACCTCCTACGAGCAGTACTTC
CDR3aa: CASSLVSSGGTSYEQYF
d_gene: TRBD2
abundance: NA
v_gene: TRBV7-6
j_gene: TRBJ2-7

CDR3nt: TGTGCCAGCAGCTTAGAATCCGGGTTCACTGAAGCTTTCTTT
CDR3aa: CASSLESGFTEAFF
d_gene: NA
abundance: once
v_gene: TRBV7-2
j_gene: TRBJ1-1